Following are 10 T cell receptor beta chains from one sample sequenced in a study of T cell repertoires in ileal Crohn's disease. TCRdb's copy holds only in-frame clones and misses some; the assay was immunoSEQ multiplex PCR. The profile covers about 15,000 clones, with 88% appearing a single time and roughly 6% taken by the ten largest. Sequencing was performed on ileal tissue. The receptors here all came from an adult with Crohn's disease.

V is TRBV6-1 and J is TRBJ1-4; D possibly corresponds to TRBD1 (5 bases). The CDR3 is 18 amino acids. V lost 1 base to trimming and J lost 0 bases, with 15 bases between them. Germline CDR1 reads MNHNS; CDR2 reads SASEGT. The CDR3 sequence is CASSEGAGLLATNEKLFF. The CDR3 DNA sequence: TGTGCCAGCAGTGAAGGGGCAGGGCTTCTCGCAACTAATGAAAAACTGTTTTTT.

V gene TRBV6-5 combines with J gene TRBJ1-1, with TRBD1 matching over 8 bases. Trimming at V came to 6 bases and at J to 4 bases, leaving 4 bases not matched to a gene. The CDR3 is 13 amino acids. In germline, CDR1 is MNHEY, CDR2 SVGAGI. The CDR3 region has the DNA TGTGCCAGCAGACAGGGACAGGTCACTGAAGCTTTCTTT. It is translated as CASRQGQVTEAFF.

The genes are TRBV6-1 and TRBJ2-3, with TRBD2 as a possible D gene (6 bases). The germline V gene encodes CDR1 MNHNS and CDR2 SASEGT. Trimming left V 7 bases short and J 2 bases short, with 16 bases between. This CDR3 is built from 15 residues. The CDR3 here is CASNSGHKPTDTQYF. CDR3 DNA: TGTGCCAGCAACAGCGGGCACAAACCCACAGATACGCAGTATTTT.

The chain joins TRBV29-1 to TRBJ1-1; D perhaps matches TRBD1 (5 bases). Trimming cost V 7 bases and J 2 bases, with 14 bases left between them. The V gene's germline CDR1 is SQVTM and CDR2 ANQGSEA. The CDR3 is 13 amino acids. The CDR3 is CSARTFSNTEAFF. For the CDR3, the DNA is TGCAGCGCTAGGACATTTTCCAACACTGAAGCTTTCTTT.

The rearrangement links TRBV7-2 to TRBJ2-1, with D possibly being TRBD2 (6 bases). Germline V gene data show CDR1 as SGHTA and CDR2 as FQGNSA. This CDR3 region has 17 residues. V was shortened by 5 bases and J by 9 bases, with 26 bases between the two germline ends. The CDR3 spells CASSQTREASWNSEQFF. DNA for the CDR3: TGTGCCAGCAGCCAGACCAGGGAGGCTAGCTGGAACAGTGAGCAGTTCTTC.

CDR3 protein: CASSLLQELGTDTQYF. In nucleotides, the CDR3 is TGTGCCAGCAGCTTGCTTCAGGAACTCGGCACAGATACGCAGTATTTT. The rearrangement links TRBV7-6 to TRBJ2-3; D is undetermined. Germline CDR1 is SGHVS and CDR2 is FNYEAQ. The V and J ends lost 3 bases and 1 base respectively, with 14 bases between them. CDR3 length: 16 residues.

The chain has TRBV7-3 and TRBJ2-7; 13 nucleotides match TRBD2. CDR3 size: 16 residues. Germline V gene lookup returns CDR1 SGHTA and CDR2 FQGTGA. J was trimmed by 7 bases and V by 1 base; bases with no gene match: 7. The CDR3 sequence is CASSLNRTSGRVEQYF. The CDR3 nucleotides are TGTGCCAGCAGCTTAAACCGAACTAGCGGGAGGGTAGAGCAGTACTTC.

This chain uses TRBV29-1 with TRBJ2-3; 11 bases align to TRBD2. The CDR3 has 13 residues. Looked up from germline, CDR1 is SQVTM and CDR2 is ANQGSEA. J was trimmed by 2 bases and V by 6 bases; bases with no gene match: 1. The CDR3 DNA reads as TGCAGCGTGACTAGCGGGAACACAGATACGCAGTATTTT. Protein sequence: CSVTSGNTDTQYF.

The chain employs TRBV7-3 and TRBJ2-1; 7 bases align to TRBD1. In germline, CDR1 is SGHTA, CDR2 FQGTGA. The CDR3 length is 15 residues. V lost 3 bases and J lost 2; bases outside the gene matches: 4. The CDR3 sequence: CASSLTGQTYNEQFF. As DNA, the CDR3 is TGTGCCAGCAGCTTGACGGGACAGACCTACAATGAGCAGTTCTTC.

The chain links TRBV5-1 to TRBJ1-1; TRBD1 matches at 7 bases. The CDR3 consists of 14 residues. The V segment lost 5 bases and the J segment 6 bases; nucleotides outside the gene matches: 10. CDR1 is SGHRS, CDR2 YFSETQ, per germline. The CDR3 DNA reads TGCGCCAGCAGACGGAGCCCAGGGGGTCCTGAAGCTTTCTTT. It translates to CASRRSPGGPEAFF.